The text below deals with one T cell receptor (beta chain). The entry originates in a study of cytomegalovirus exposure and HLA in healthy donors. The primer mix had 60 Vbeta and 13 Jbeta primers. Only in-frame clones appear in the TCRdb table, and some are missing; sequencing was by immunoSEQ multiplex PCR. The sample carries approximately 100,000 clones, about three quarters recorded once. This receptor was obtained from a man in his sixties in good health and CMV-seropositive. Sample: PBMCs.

CDR3 DNA: TGCGCCAGCAAGGAGGGGGCAGGCTATGGCTACACCTTC. It codes for CASKEGAGYGYTF. V is TRBV5-1 and J is TRBJ1-2, with 7 bases aligning to TRBD1. The CDR3 has 13 residues. Germline V gene lookup returns CDR1 SGHRS and CDR2 YFSETQ. The ends lost 6 bases at V and 4 bases at J; junction bases unmatched: 6.